The table lists the clone carrying this T cell receptor beta chain with a few counts. Seattle cases were enrolled at active infection and followed longitudinally. The record originates from a study of blood T cell repertoires in COVID-19. At the level of the study: Samples representing acute and convalescent COVID-19 were sourced from the United States, Italy and Spain.

Germline V lookup: CDR1 ENHRY, CDR2 SYGVKD. The V end was cut by 4 bases, the J end by 3 bases, with 9 bases between. This CDR3 spans 14 amino acids. Per the original methods: From reference gene primer amplification, estimates of nucleated cell counts were derived. Some clones are missing from TCRdb's copy, which holds only in-frame ones; the method was immunoSEQ multiplex PCR. The DNA gave D and trimming, while V, J and clone size come from that table. The sample holds about 230,000 clones; approximately 90% are singletons and the top ten take 11%. The rearrangement links TRBV10-3 to TRBJ2-2; the D is unclear. The sample taken for sequencing was peripheral blood. The sequence derives from a man aged 50 or older with COVID-19, enrolled during active disease. This CDR3 reads CAISGWSDTGELFF. The DNA for the CDR3 is TGTGCCATCAGTGGATGGAGTGACACCGGGGAGCTGTTTTTT.